These 21 T cell receptor beta chains originate from one sample sequenced in a study of T cell responses to AZD1222 COVID-19 vaccine. Only in-frame clones appear in the TCRdb table, and some are missing; sequencing was by immunoSEQ multiplex PCR. The table has 180,000 or so clones, about 91% seen once. The material was peripheral blood, obtained 28 days after the second AZD1222 dose. The receptor source for this set is an adult who received the AZD1222 COVID-19 vaccine.

This rearrangement joins TRBV7-8 to TRBJ1-2, with 10 positions matching TRBD1. Trimming removed 5 bases from V and 1 base from J; junction bases left unmatched: 10. Germline lookup yields CDR1 SGHVS and CDR2 FQNEAQ. CDR3 length equals 17 residues. CDR3 in amino acids: CASSRGRQGAVNYGYTF. CDR3 bases: TGTGCCAGCAGCCGAGGCCGACAGGGGGCGGTTAACTATGGCTACACCTTC.

This clone was picked up a small number of times. The chain uses TRBV10-3 and TRBJ1-3; a weak D match, TRBD1 (6 bases). Trimming removed 10 bases at V and 0 bases at J, with 13 bases between. CDR3 size: 14 residues. The germline V gene has CDR1 ENHRY and CDR2 SYGVKD. CDR3 DNA sequence: TGTGCCACGACAGGAACCTCCTCTGGAAACACCATATATTTT. Its protein is CATTGTSSGNTIYF.

The chain links TRBV10-2 to TRBJ2-1, with D hard to call. Germline V gives CDR1 WSHSY, CDR2 SAAADI. The CDR3 runs to 14 residues. The germline V and J ends were trimmed by 8 bases and 0 bases, with 11 bases remaining between them. This CDR3 is CASAPPSSYNEQFF. The CDR3 DNA is TGCGCCAGCGCCCCCCCGAGCTCCTACAATGAGCAGTTCTTC.

This clone was found once. The genes are TRBV6-5 and TRBJ1-1; a weak D match, TRBD1 (6 bases). The ends were cut back, 4 bases at V and 1 base at J, with 13 bases in the middle. Germline V lookup: CDR1 MNHEY, CDR2 SVGAGI. The CDR3 is 15 residues long. CDR3 coding DNA: TGTGCCAGCAGTTTCCTGGGACATTCGAACACTGAAGCTTTCTTT. Its protein product is CASSFLGHSNTEAFF.

The count of this clone is one. The chain carries TRBV6-5 and TRBJ2-3, with unresolved D. The CDR3 spans 10 residues. From germline, CDR1 is MNHEY and CDR2 SVGAGI. Trimming took 6 bases from V and 5 from J, leaving 3 bases between them. The CDR3 sequence: CASSLDTQYF. In DNA form, the CDR3 reads TGTGCCAGCAGCCTAGATACGCAGTATTTT.

The rearrangement links TRBV20-1 to TRBJ2-7; the D is unclear. This CDR3 is built from 11 residues. CDR1 is DFQATT, CDR2 SNEGSKA, per germline (reference sequence). V dropped 5 bases and J dropped 4 bases, with 9 bases sitting between them. The CDR3 coding sequence is TGCAGTGCTCCAGACACGTACGAGCAGTACTTC. Amino acid sequence: CSAPDTYEQYF.

V is TRBV18 and J is TRBJ2-7; 10 bases fit TRBD2. Germline values: CDR1 KGHSH, CDR2 LQKENI. This CDR3 comprises 17 residues. V lost 0 bases to trimming and J lost 2 bases; unmatched junction nucleotides: 7. In DNA, the CDR3 is TGTGCCAGCTCACCACCGTTATCTAGCGGGGGAACCTACGAGCAGTACTTC. The encoded protein is CASSPPLSSGGTYEQYF.

The chain combines TRBV4-3 with TRBJ2-7; a possible D gene is TRBD2 (7 bases). The CDR3 consists of 16 residues. Trimming removed 0 bases from V and 2 bases from J, with 14 bases in between. Germline loops: CDR1 LGHNA, CDR2 YSLEER. The CDR3 protein is CASSQEGGGRPYEQYF. CDR3 DNA sequence: TGCGCCAGCAGCCAAGAGGGGGGGGGCAGGCCCTACGAGCAGTACTTC.

The chain combines TRBV27 with TRBJ1-5, with 7 bases fitting TRBD1. This CDR3 region has 14 residues. Per germline, CDR1 MNHEY and CDR2 SMNVEV (reference sequence). V was clipped by 7 bases and J by 2 bases; unmatched bases: 5. CDR3 sequence (DNA): TGTGCCAGCACACCAACAGGGGGCAATCAGCCCCAGCATTTT. Translated, it gives CASTPTGGNQPQHF.

This chain links TRBV12-3 or TRBV12-4 with TRBJ1-1, with D hard to call. The length of the CDR3 is 12 residues. Trimming took off 11 bases at V and 1 base at J, with 11 bases between the two ends. This CDR3 reads CAAIMWNTEAFF. CDR3 DNA sequence: TGTGCCGCCATAATGTGGAACACTGAAGCTTTCTTT.

The rearrangement uses TRBV15 and TRBJ1-1; the match to TRBD1 covers 7 bases. The trim removed 8 bases at V and 3 bases at J, leaving 9 bases unmatched. Germline CDR1 reads LNHNV; CDR2 reads YYDKDF (reference sequence). The CDR3 is 14 amino acids. In nucleotides, the CDR3 is TGTGCCACCCTAAGGGGGCGGCGAGACACTGAAGCTTTCTTT. This sequence encodes CATLRGRRDTEAFF.

Here the CDR3 DNA reads TGTGCTAGTGGTTTGGTAGATGAGCAGTACTTC. Its translation: CASGLVDEQYF. J is TRBJ2-7 and V is TRBV12-5, with D unresolved. CDR3 length equals 11 residues. V was trimmed by 0 bases and J by 7 bases, leaving 4 bases between them. Germline V CDR1 and CDR2: LGHNT, FRNRAP.

The rearrangement joins TRBV16 to TRBJ2-7, with a possible D match to TRBD1 (5 bases). Trimming shortened V by 8 bases and J by 3 bases, and 14 bases separated the two germline ends. Germline V gene data show CDR1 as KGHSY and CDR2 as FQNENV. CDR3 size: 13 residues. The CDR3 reads CASAPRGHYEQYF. CDR3 in DNA: TGTGCCAGCGCTCCTAGAGGACACTACGAGCAGTACTTC.

CDR3 nucleotide sequence: TGTGCCTGGAGTTTACTCGGGAGGCGCTCCTACAATGAGCAGTTCTTC. It specifies CAWSLLGRRSYNEQFF. The chain uses TRBV30 and TRBJ2-1; 7 nucleotides align to TRBD2. Trimming removed 2 bases from V and 0 bases from J; junction bases left unmatched: 7. CDR1 and CDR2 from the germline V gene are GTSNPN and SVGIG (reference sequence). The CDR3 consists of 16 residues.

This clone was observed once. The CDR3 DNA sequence: TGTGCCAGTACCGCGCGGGCCACAATCTCCTACAATGAGCAGTTCTTC. Amino acid sequence: CASTARATISYNEQFF. This rearrangement joins TRBV19 to TRBJ2-1; tentative D call: TRBD2 (5 bases). The germline CDR1 and CDR2 sequences are LNHDA and SQIVND (reference sequence). V lost 7 bases to trimming and J lost 0 bases, with 16 bases between them. The CDR3 consists of 16 residues.

As concerns this clone: A read error may produce the germline difference seen at one junction end. This rearrangement joins TRBV24-1 to TRBJ2-5; 9 bases are a match to TRBD1. The CDR3 length is 16 residues. From germline, CDR1 is KGHDR and CDR2 SFDVKD. As DNA, the CDR3 is TGTGCCACCAGTGATCATAGGGGGACAGGGCAAGGGACCCAGTACTTC. Protein product: CATSDHRGTGQGTQYF.

The chain employs TRBV6-2 or TRBV6-3 and TRBJ2-1, with D possibly matching TRBD2 (6 bases). Germline V gene lookup returns CDR1 MNHEY and CDR2 SVGEGT. The CDR3 spans 15 residues. V dropped 4 bases and J dropped 1 base, with 11 bases sitting between them. The CDR3 nucleotides are TGTGCCAGCAGTTCCCGGGAGAGGTCCTACAATGAGCAGTTCTTC. This gives the protein CASSSRERSYNEQFF.

The rearrangement links TRBV7-9 to TRBJ2-3; TRBD2 aligns across 7 bases. This CDR3 has 16 amino acids. Germline lookup yields CDR1 SEHNR and CDR2 FQNEAQ (reference sequence). V trimming: 5 bases; J trimming: 2 bases; junction bases outside the gene matches: 10. The CDR3 DNA sequence: TGTGCCAGCAGCCCATCTCAACGGGGGGACACAGATACGCAGTATTTT. It is translated as CASSPSQRGDTDTQYF.

This rearrangement joins TRBV5-1 to TRBJ1-3; unclear D gene. The CDR3 loop spans 18 amino acids. Germline CDR1 SGHRS, CDR2 YFSETQ. V shed 7 bases and J shed 3 bases, with 26 bases lying between them. This CDR3 is CASGPYPLRVGDGNTIYF. As DNA, the CDR3 is TGCGCCAGCGGTCCTTACCCGCTGAGGGTTGGAGATGGAAACACCATATATTTT.

The chain combines TRBV5-1 with TRBJ1-2; a weak D match, TRBD1 (5 bases). V was shortened by 1 base and J by 2 bases, with 15 bases between the two germline ends. CDR3 length: 16 amino acids. Germline CDR1 and CDR2: SGHRS and YFSETQ. The CDR3 spells CASSLLPGTENYGYTF. DNA for the CDR3: TGCGCCAGCAGCTTGCTCCCCGGGACGGAGAACTATGGCTACACCTTC.

This clone was observed a handful of times. The rearrangement joins TRBV7-8 to TRBJ2-1; 9 positions agree with TRBD2. With 5 bases clipped from V and 0 bases from J, the junction kept 5 bases outside the gene matches. The V gene's germline CDR1 is SGHVS and CDR2 FQNEAQ. The length of the CDR3 is 16 residues. CDR3 in DNA: TGTGCCAGCAGCACGCTTAGCGGGAGCTCCTACAATGAGCAGTTCTTC. Its protein product is CASSTLSGSSYNEQFF.